The 31 T cell receptor beta chains listed next were all sequenced from one sample in a study of T cells in localized non-small cell lung cancer. This table comes from immunoSEQ multiplex PCR, and its TCRdb copy is limited to in-frame clones, with some not included. The profile shows fewer than 3,000 clones, around 35% of them singletons. Sequenced here: lung tumor tissue, sampled before any cancer treatment. These receptors were taken from a man aged 35-69 years with stage II lung adenocarcinoma.

By sample fraction, this clone is medium-sized. V usage is TRBV11-3 and J usage is TRBJ2-1, with TRBD2 matching 9 bases. Germline V gives CDR1 SGHNT, CDR2 YENEEA. The CDR3 has 14 amino acids. V trimming: 1 base; J trimming: 7 bases; junction bases outside the gene matches: 2. The chain's CDR3 is CASSLGLAGNEQFF. CDR3 nucleotide sequence: TGTGCCAGCAGCTTAGGTCTAGCGGGGAATGAGCAGTTCTTC.

The rearrangement joins TRBV19 to TRBJ2-1; D perhaps matches TRBD2 (5 bases). This CDR3 has 16 residues. The germline gives CDR1 LNHDA, CDR2 SQIVND (reference sequence). Trimming stripped 3 bases from V and 4 bases from J, with 16 bases between. The CDR3 DNA follows: TGTGCCAGTAGTATTCACGACACCCCGGGGTACAATGAGCAGTTCTTC. It specifies CASSIHDTPGYNEQFF. The whole variable domain, remainder taken from reference TRBV19 and TRBJ2-1, is DGGITQSPKYLFRKEGQNVTLSCEQNLNHDAMYWYRQDPGQGLRLIYYSQIVNDFQKGDIAEGYSVSREKKESFPLTVTSAQKNPTAFYLCASSIHDTPGYNEQFFGPGTRLTVL.

The chain joins TRBV9 to TRBJ1-1, with a weak D call TRBD1 (5 bases). The CDR3 spans 15 residues. V shed 0 bases and J shed 4 bases, with 13 bases lying between them. Germline V lookup: CDR1 SGDLS, CDR2 YYNGEE. The CDR3 here is CASSVGLSQGTEAFF. CDR3 sequence (DNA): TGTGCCAGCAGCGTAGGACTCTCCCAGGGCACTGAAGCTTTCTTT.

This clone is deemed medium-sized. This chain connects TRBV9 to TRBJ1-1; no definite D call. V lost 0 bases to trimming and J lost 6 bases, with 12 bases between them. From germline, CDR1 is SGDLS and CDR2 YYNGEE. CDR3 length: 14 residues. The CDR3 region has the DNA TGTGCCAGCAGCGTAGGAGGGAATCGGCCTGAAGCTTTCTTT. It encodes CASSVGGNRPEAFF. Supplemented by reference TRBV9 and TRBJ1-1, the full variable domain reads DSGVTQTPKHLITATGQRVTLRCSPRSGDLSVYWYQQSLDQGLQFLIQYYNGEERAKGNILERFSAQQFPDLHSELNLSSLELGDSALYFCASSVGGNRPEAFFGQGTRLTVV.

The chain employs TRBV28 and TRBJ2-1, with 8 bases identical to TRBD2. Germline lookup yields CDR1 MDHEN and CDR2 SYDVKM. With V trimmed by 5 bases and J by 8 bases, 14 bases remained unmatched. The CDR3 runs 16 residues. The CDR3 coding sequence is TGTGCCAGCAGTCCTCGGGGAGCGGGGGCCCTCTATGAGCAGTTCTTC. Translation gives CASSPRGAGALYEQFF.

The table lists this clone with a few counts. J is TRBJ1-2 and V is TRBV9; the match to TRBD1 covers 7 bases. This CDR3 has 15 amino acids. The V segment lost 4 bases and the J segment 1 base; nucleotides outside the gene matches: 7. Germline CDR1 and CDR2: SGDLS and YYNGEE. CDR3 nucleotides: TGTGCCAGCAGCCCCTACAGGGGAAATAACTATGGCTACACCTTC. Its translation is CASSPYRGNNYGYTF.

The chain couples TRBV10-2 to TRBJ2-1; 8 bases fit TRBD1. After removal of 3 bases from V and 9 bases from J, the junction contained 7 bases not matched to a gene. CDR1 is WSHSY, CDR2 SAAADI, per germline. The CDR3 is made up of 14 amino acids. CDR3 nucleotide sequence: TGCGCCAGCAGTGAAAACGACAGGGGCAGTGAGCAGTTCTTC. Translating it yields CASSENDRGSEQFF.

By share of the sample, this clone is medium-sized. The chain has TRBV6-8 and TRBJ1-1; tentative D call: TRBD1 (5 bases). The germline CDR1 and CDR2 sequences are MNHGY and SAAAGT. Trimming took off 7 bases at V and 1 base at J, with 19 bases between the two ends. The CDR3 length is 16 residues. The CDR3 DNA reads TGTGCCAGCAATACCCCCATGGGACGGCCGAACACTGAAGCTTTCTTT. It is translated as CASNTPMGRPNTEAFF.

The chain combines TRBV11-3 with TRBJ1-3; 9 bases agree with TRBD1. This CDR3 spans 15 amino acids. Germline V gene data show CDR1 as SGHNT and CDR2 as YENEEA. Trimming cost V 3 bases and J 3 bases; bases outside gene matches: 3. DNA for the CDR3: TGTGCCAGCAGCTTTGGACAGGGGATTGGAAACACCATATATTTT. It is translated as CASSFGQGIGNTIYF.

In DNA form, the CDR3 reads TGTGCCAGCAGTGTACTACCGGGACAGGGAACAGATACGCAGTATTTT. Protein: CASSVLPGQGTDTQYF. The V call is TRBV6-8, the J call TRBJ2-3; 9 nucleotides align to TRBD1. The CDR3 loop spans 16 amino acids. The germline gives CDR1 MNHGY, CDR2 SAAAGT. V lost 5 bases to trimming and J lost 3 bases; unmatched junction nucleotides: 9.

V usage is TRBV14 and J usage is TRBJ2-7; D possibly corresponds to TRBD2 (5 bases). The V gene's germline CDR1 is SGHDN and CDR2 FVKESK. V lost 4 bases and J lost 6, with 22 bases in between. There are 16 residues in the CDR3. The CDR3 is CASSPRGLFGGGEQYF. CDR3 bases: TGTGCCAGCAGCCCCCGAGGCCTTTTTGGAGGAGGCGAGCAGTACTTC.

This chain links TRBV19 with TRBJ1-3; D is ambiguous. CDR1 is LNHDA and CDR2 is SQIVND in the germline V gene (reference sequence). V lost 6 bases to trimming and J lost 0 bases, with 15 bases between them. This CDR3 comprises 16 residues. CDR3 sequence (DNA): TGTGCCAGTAGCCAGCGGATTCCTAGCTCTGGAAACACCATATATTTT. It specifies CASSQRIPSSGNTIYF.

This rearrangement joins TRBV11-3 to TRBJ1-4; the D is unclear. V lost 0 bases, J lost 7 bases, and 12 bases lay in between. Germline values: CDR1 SGHNT, CDR2 YENEEA. This CDR3 comprises 15 residues. CDR3 amino acids: CASSLDGSWGEKLFF. In DNA, the CDR3 is TGTGCCAGCAGCTTAGATGGTTCTTGGGGTGAAAAACTGTTTTTT. The full variable domain, completed using reference TRBV11-3 and TRBJ1-4, is EAGVVQSPRYKIIEKKQPVAFWCNPISGHNTLYWYLQNLGQGPELLIRYENEEAVDDSQLPKDRFSAERLKGVDSTLKIQPAELGDSAVYLCASSLDGSWGEKLFFGSGTQLSVL.

This chain links TRBV30 with TRBJ1-3; D is unresolved. Per the germline V gene, CDR1 is GTSNPN and CDR2 is SVGIG (reference sequence). This CDR3 comprises 14 residues. Trimming removed 1 base from V and 0 bases from J, with 7 bases in between. The CDR3 region has the DNA TGTGCCTGGAGTGCAGCACACTCTGGAAACACCATATATTTT. Its translation: CAWSAAHSGNTIYF.

This clone appeared once. The chain carries TRBV30 and TRBJ2-5; TRBD1 is a possible D gene (7 bases). This CDR3 is built from 12 residues. CDR1 is GTSNPN and CDR2 is SVGIG in the germline V gene (reference sequence). The ends were cut back, 3 bases at V and 5 bases at J, with 10 bases in the middle. CDR3 amino acids: CAWRAGGETQYF. In DNA, the CDR3 is TGTGCCTGGAGAGCAGGGGGGGAGACCCAGTACTTC.

This chain connects TRBV28 to TRBJ2-2, with 9 bases that match TRBD2. Germline V gene data show CDR1 as MDHEN and CDR2 as SYDVKM. After removal of 11 bases from V and 5 bases from J, the junction contained 9 bases not matched to a gene. CDR3 length: 14 amino acids. The CDR3 loop reads CAVMAGGRTGELFF. The CDR3 DNA reads TGTGCCGTAATGGCGGGGGGGCGAACCGGGGAGCTGTTTTTT.

This clone occurred a few times. The J gene is TRBJ2-7, the V gene TRBV6-8; the match to TRBD1 covers 7 bases. The CDR3 is made up of 13 amino acids. Germline assignment: CDR1 MNHGY and CDR2 SAAAGT. The J segment lost 5 bases and the V segment lost 4 bases, leaving 5 bases of the junction unmatched. CDR3 coding DNA: TGTGCCAGCAGTTCACCGACAGGGCACGAGCAGTACTTC. It yields the protein CASSSPTGHEQYF.

This clone was seen a handful of times. V usage is TRBV10-1 and J usage is TRBJ2-4; the D gene could be TRBD1 or TRBD2 (5 bases each). Germline CDR1 reads WNHNN; CDR2 reads SYGVQD (reference sequence). The CDR3 runs to 16 residues. Deletions cut 4 bases from V and 1 base from J, with 14 bases between. The CDR3 protein is CASSGGNFGAKNIQYF. CDR3 bases: TGCGCCAGCAGTGGGGGGAACTTCGGGGCCAAAAACATTCAGTACTTC.

A few counts support this clone. J is TRBJ1-1 and V is TRBV18, with no clear D. Trimming removed 5 bases at V and 3 bases at J, with 16 bases between. The CDR3 consists of 15 residues. Germline CDR1 reads KGHSH; CDR2 reads LQKENI. The CDR3 DNA reads TGTGCCAGCTCATCTACACTCGGGAGGTACACTGAAGCTTTCTTT. This translates into CASSSTLGRYTEAFF.

The CDR3 loop is CASSLNEGGGEKLFF. The CDR3 bases are TGCGCCAGCAGCTTGAATGAGGGTGGAGGTGAAAAACTGTTTTTT. The chain is built from TRBV5-1 and TRBJ1-4; D is ambiguous. Germline CDR1 SGHRS, CDR2 YFSETQ. The CDR3 consists of 15 residues. The V end lost 1 base, the J end lost 7 bases, and 14 bases lay between the germline ends.

This rearrangement joins TRBV28 to TRBJ1-5; TRBD1 is a possible D gene (5 bases). V dropped 7 bases and J dropped 11 bases, with 24 bases sitting between them. The CDR3 totals 15 residues. Germline V lookup: CDR1 MDHEN, CDR2 SYDVKM. CDR3: CASTTLRRGWGSQHF. As DNA, the CDR3 is TGTGCCAGCACTACATTGAGGAGGGGATGGGGGTCCCAGCATTTT.

J is TRBJ1-6 and V is TRBV19; D is possibly TRBD1 (5 bases). Germline CDR1 and CDR2: LNHDA and SQIVND (reference sequence). V lost 2 bases and J 11 bases, leaving 16 bases between the germline ends. This CDR3 spans 15 amino acids. The DNA for the CDR3 is TGTGCCAGTAGTATAAGTGCAGGGATCCTTGCACCCCTCCACTTT. Protein product: CASSISAGILAPLHF.

Only a few counts were recorded for this clone. An ambiguous or unread base is present, and the residue it codes for is denoted X. The chain combines TRBV19 with TRBJ2-1; D gene unclear. With 2 bases removed from V and 0 bases from J, the gap between germline ends came to 11 bases. The germline V gene encodes CDR1 LNHDA and CDR2 SQIVND (reference sequence). This CDR3 is built from 16 residues. This CDR3 is CASSISXASSYNEQFF. For the CDR3, the DNA is TGTGCCAGTAGTATATCCRGGGCGAGCTCCTACAATGAGCAGTTCTTC.

This clone was seen only once. The chain combines TRBV19 with TRBJ2-7; D perhaps matches TRBD2 (6 bases). The V end was cut by 4 bases, the J end by 4 bases, with 11 bases between. The CDR3 covers 13 residues. Germline V gene data show CDR1 as LNHDA and CDR2 as SQIVND (reference sequence). CDR3 in amino acids: CASSKGLAYEQYF. Written as DNA, the CDR3 is TGTGCCAGTAGTAAGGGACTGGCGTACGAGCAGTACTTC.

This clone was seen more than once but under ten times. DNA for the CDR3: TGTGCCAGTAGTATAGAGCCGGGACAGGGGCCAAATCAGCCCCAGCATTTT. As protein: CASSIEPGQGPNQPQHF. The rearrangement joins TRBV19 to TRBJ1-5; 10 positions agree with TRBD1. This CDR3 spans 17 amino acids. J was trimmed by 4 bases and V by 0 bases; bases with no gene match: 6. Germline V gene sequence: CDR1 LNHDA, CDR2 SQIVND (reference sequence).

The chain joins TRBV19 to TRBJ2-5; D may be TRBD2 (6 bases). V lost 10 bases and J 2 bases, leaving 23 bases between the germline ends. Germline CDR1 is LNHDA and CDR2 is SQIVND (reference sequence). The CDR3 runs to 16 residues. CDR3 nucleotides: TGTGCCATAAGAAACCGGGAGAAACCCCCACAAGAGACCCAGTACTTC. Its translation: CAIRNREKPPQETQYF.

This clone was observed a few times. The chain joins TRBV5-1 to TRBJ2-5; TRBD1 matches 9 bases. Germline V gives CDR1 SGHRS, CDR2 YFSETQ. The CDR3 sequence is 15 residues long. V shed 3 bases, J shed 5 bases, and the junction held 8 bases outside the gene matches. Written as DNA, the CDR3 is TGCGCCAGCAGCTCCCTACAGGGGGCGGGTGAGACCCAGTACTTC. This sequence encodes CASSSLQGAGETQYF.

This sequence joins TRBV6-8 and TRBJ1-5; tentative D call: TRBD1 (6 bases). Germline V gene sequence: CDR1 MNHGY, CDR2 SAAAGT. Between the trimmed V and J ends, which lost 5 bases and 4 bases, there was a span of 12 bases. This CDR3 is 14 amino acids long. The CDR3 here is CASSQDSINQPQHF. Written as DNA, the CDR3 is TGTGCCAGCAGTCAGGACAGCATTAATCAGCCCCAGCATTTT.

V gene TRBV27 combines with J gene TRBJ1-2, with 9 bases identical to TRBD1. Germline CDR1 reads MNHEY; CDR2 reads SMNVEV (reference sequence). This CDR3 has 15 amino acids. The junction had 5 bases not matched to a gene; V was cut back by 0 bases and J by 6 bases. The chain's CDR3 is CASSLSRDRGNGYTF. The CDR3 DNA follows: TGTGCCAGCAGTTTATCGAGAGACAGGGGGAATGGCTACACCTTC.

This chain uses TRBV1 with TRBJ2-1; the table's D gene call, TRBD2, was not cross checked with the DNA. TRBV1 counts as a pseudogene. This CDR3 has 17 amino acids. CDR3 region: CASSRTPLAGGYNEQFF. The CDR3 DNA is TGCGCCAGCAGCCGGACCCCACTAGCGGGGGGATACAATGAGCAGTTCTTC.

This clone was observed a few times. The CDR3 here is CASSQDRGTTNEKLFF. The CDR3 DNA sequence: TGTGCCAGCAGCCAGGACAGGGGAACAACTAATGAAAAACTGTTTTTT. The chain carries TRBV28 and TRBJ1-4; TRBD1 agrees at 9 bases. V shed 6 bases and J 0 bases; nucleotides not matched to a gene: 5. The CDR3 spans 16 residues. Germline V lookup: CDR1 MDHEN, CDR2 SYDVKM.